This is a list of T cell receptor beta chains from one sample in a study of lymphopenia after photon versus proton radiotherapy. Profiling relied on immunoSEQ multiplex PCR, and the TCRdb table lists in-frame clones only, not all of them. Of about 160,000 clones listed, about 85% are singletons. Here the sequenced sample was peripheral blood, taken from a patient treated with photon-based radiotherapy. Receptor source: a man between 45 and 60 years old with gastric cancer. CDR3s include the opening cysteine and the closing phenylalanine or tryptophan. A D gene is named only where the DNA matches it firmly.

D	J	V	CDR3
.	TRBJ2-7	TRBV4-3	CASSPRDWAEQYF
.	TRBJ1-5	TRBV27	CASSPQTGLNQPQHF
TRBD1	TRBJ2-1	TRBV19	CASLPGTGFYNEQFF
.	TRBJ1-1	TRBV6-6	CASSIIPDTEAFF
.	TRBJ1-1	TRBV6-5	CASSSRVTEAFF
TRBD2	TRBJ2-1	TRBV9	CASSVERTSGRNEQFF
.	TRBJ1-1	TRBV7-8	CASSFSFTGGDTEAFF
.	TRBJ2-7	TRBV11-2	CASSRQAYEQYF
.	TRBJ1-3	TRBV4-2	CASSPVGASGNTIYF
.	TRBJ2-1	TRBV4-1	CASSPPTSYNEQFF
TRBD2	TRBJ2-1	TRBV13	CASSSTSHFSGSPNNEQFF
.	TRBJ2-3	TRBV19	CASSSAGDSTDTQYF
.	TRBJ1-2	TRBV4-1	CASSQLGLLDYGYTF
.	TRBJ1-5	TRBV28	CASSLETSNQPQHF
TRBD1	TRBJ1-2	TRBV20-1	CSGQGMVGYTF
TRBD1	TRBJ1-4	TRBV2	CASSRDRANPNEKLFF
.	TRBJ1-2	TRBV6-5	CASSPGQNYGYTF
.	TRBJ1-1	TRBV6-5	CASSYSTMVNTEAFF
TRBD2	TRBJ2-7	TRBV7-8	CASSLVVAASGLVSYEQYF
.	TRBJ2-2	TRBV5-1	CASSSSPSEKLFF
TRBD1	TRBJ1-5	TRBV6-6	CASSYGTGNQPQHF
.	TRBJ1-5	TRBV7-8	CASSLEGWNADQPQHF
.	TRBJ2-4	TRBV6-4	CASSEQARVGHGKNIQYF
.	TRBJ1-3	TRBV15	CATSSQVSGNTIYF
TRBD2	TRBJ2-3	TRBV28	CASSSSGRAKDTQYF
TRBD2	TRBJ2-2	TRBV19	CASSNSGRTYTGELFF
.	TRBJ1-1	TRBV7-9	CASDTGNTEAFF
.	TRBJ2-7	TRBV25-1	CASRHREGEQYF
.	TRBJ1-1	TRBV30	CAWTLKKDTEAFF
.	TRBJ1-1	TRBV18	CASSPGGRNTEAFF
TRBD1	TRBJ1-2	TRBV10-1	CASSSTGWNYGYTF
TRBD1	TRBJ2-2	TRBV5-1	CASSPRQGALSGELFF
.	TRBJ2-1	TRBV7-2	CASSLGPERHSYNEQFF
.	TRBJ2-5	TRBV28	CASSLSGVSYQETQYF
TRBD2	TRBJ2-2	TRBV14	CASSQDRLAGGPRTGELFF
.	TRBJ2-3	TRBV5-4	CASSSSGLRTDTQYF
.	TRBJ2-1	TRBV14	CASSQERKAIVRYNEQFF
TRBD2	TRBJ2-3	TRBV5-1	CASSPGTSGRADTQYF
.	TRBJ1-2	TRBV6-5	CASSYSVNGQRGGYTF
TRBD1	TRBJ1-2	TRBV6-1	CASSETSRDRGRTF
.	TRBJ2-6	TRBV18	CASSRQGSGANVLTF
.	TRBJ2-7	TRBV19	CASSAPGQTNEQYF
.	TRBJ1-1	TRBV15	CATSRSFGGPDTEAFF
TRBD1	TRBJ2-3	TRBV25-1	CASSEYRGDRALRDTQYF
TRBD1	TRBJ1-5	TRBV27	CASSGGQRNQPQHF
.	TRBJ1-2	TRBV9	CASSVGNYGYTF
.	TRBJ1-2	TRBV9	CASSVGADANYGYTF
.	TRBJ1-2	TRBV6-5	CATGWRARTNYGYTF
.	TRBJ2-5	TRBV7-2	CASSLERLGSQYF
TRBD2	TRBJ2-2	TRBV4-3	CASSQDLGRELPTGELFF
.	TRBJ1-5	TRBV6-5	CASRVTGRSNQPQHF
.	TRBJ2-1	TRBV6-6	CASSYSGLSGNEQFF
TRBD2	TRBJ2-7	TRBV5-4	CASSPGGSGRAFYEQYF
.	TRBJ2-3	TRBV19	CASSITAGAQYF